These T cell receptor beta chains were read from a single sample in a study of T-cell reconstitution after alpha-beta-depleted transplantation in children. TCRdb reprocessed the PCR reads via MiXCR and lists one record per CDR3 protein. This repertoire shows about 120,000 distinct CDR3 sequences, 10% found once; its top ten account for about 34%. The sample in question was PBMCs, obtained before TCRalphabeta/CD19-depleted stem cell transplant. The receptors here all came from a boy aged 2 to 10 with acute lymphoblastic leukemia, due to receive a stem cell transplant. Each CDR3 is given with its conserved first and last residue. The D gene is left open where the match is weak. Clone size is not always given. Where it is, it says once, few, many or a class for expanded clones.

d_gene	v_gene	abundance	j_gene	CDR3nt	CDR3aa
.	TRBV12-3/TRBV12-4	many	TRBJ2-6	TGTGCCAGCACATGGACAGCCCCGAACTCTGGGGCCAACGTCCTGACTTTC	CASTWTAPNSGANVLTF
TRBD2	TRBV5-1	few	TRBJ2-1	TGCGCCAGCAGCTTGTACGGGACTAGTCGACACAATGAGCAGTTCTTC	CASSLYGTSRHNEQFF
.	TRBV12-3/TRBV12-4	many	TRBJ1-5	TGTGCCAGCAGACCTGAGGCTTTGAGTCAGCCCCAGCATTTT	CASRPEALSQPQHF
TRBD2	TRBV19	few	TRBJ2-3	TGTGCCAGTAGTATAAGCAGCGGGAGTTTTTCAGATACGCAGTATTTT	CASSISSGSFSDTQYF
TRBD2	TRBV20-1	few	TRBJ2-1	TGCAGTGCTAGAGGCTGGGGGACGGGAGGGCCAGGAAATGAGCAGTTCTTC	CSARGWGTGGPGNEQFF
.	TRBV2	.	TRBJ2-4	TGTGCCAGCAGTCAACCGCCCGGGCCCAAAAACATTCAGTACTTC	CASSQPPGPKNIQYF
TRBD2	TRBV20-1	few	TRBJ2-7	TGCAGACCTATAGCGGGAGGGCTCTCCTACGAGCAGTACTTC	CRPIAGGLSYEQYF
TRBD1	TRBV5-1	few	TRBJ2-1	TGCGCCAGCAGCTTGACAGGGGGCATAGAGCAGTTCTTC	CASSLTGGIEQFF
TRBD2	TRBV6-1	.	TRBJ2-5	TGTGCCAGCAGACCCCCCCGGTGGCGCGGGAGCTGGGAGACCCAGTACTTC	CASRPPRWRGSWETQYF
.	TRBV29-1	many	TRBJ2-2	TGCAGCGTAGACAGCGGGAACACCGGGGAGCTGTTTTTT	CSVDSGNTGELFF
TRBD2	TRBV5-1	few	TRBJ2-2	TGCGCCAGCCAGCGGGAGGGCCGCACCGGGGAGCTGTTTTTT	CASQREGRTGELFF
.	TRBV18	.	TRBJ2-1	TGTGCCAGCTCACCTTGGCTAGCGCGATACAATGAGCAGTTCTTC	CASSPWLARYNEQFF
TRBD2	TRBV28	.	TRBJ2-1	TGTGCCAGCAAACTAGCGGGAAAAACCCATGAGCAGTTCTTC	CASKLAGKTHEQFF
TRBD1	TRBV7-8	.	TRBJ2-7	TGTGCCAGCAGCACCGGGACAGGCCCCTACGAGCAGTACTTC	CASSTGTGPYEQYF
TRBD2	TRBV28	.	TRBJ2-5	TGTGCCAGCAGTTTAGGCGGGAGAAAAGGAGAGACCCAGTACTTC	CASSLGGRKGETQYF